This T cell receptor beta chain is from a study of CD8+CD57+ T cells in acquired aplastic anemia. For the study at large: Each DNA sample taken from sorted CD4+ and CD8+ cells came to roughly 3.5 ug on average.

Genomic DNA, the template, was used for profiling of the TCR beta VDJ and CDR3. In TCRdb, the reads were re-called with MiXCR into one record per CDR3 protein. This table has about 260,000 distinct CDR3 sequences, roughly 82% appearing once. Turning to this clonotype: Its antigen is as yet unknown.

Patients sequenced had flow cytometry evidence of CD8+CD57+ cell expansion. Among the patients, all had severe acquired aplastic anemia. No therapy had been given to the patients at the time of blood sampling. The CDR3 length is 9 residues. CDR1 is SEHNR, CDR2 FQNEAQ, per germline (reference sequence). V was clipped by 5 bases and J by 12 bases, with 5 bases between them. General observations from the study: Twenty-nine CD8+ CDR3 sequences were shared between patients and controls.

The chain has TRBV7-9 and TRBJ2-1; D gene ambiguous. The TCR sequence derives from a human donor with aplastic anemia. The material sequenced was sorted CD4+, CD8+, or CD8+CD57+ T cells (not recorded which) from PBMCs. CDR3 amino acids: CASSPRQFF. CDR3 DNA: TGTGCCAGCAGCCCGAGGCAGTTCTTC. The full variable domain, with the rest looked up from reference TRBV7-9 and TRBJ2-1, is DTGVSQNPRHKITKRGQNVTFRCDPISEHNRLYWYRQTLGQGPEFLTYFQNEAQLEKSRLLSDRFSAERPKGSFSTLEIQRTEQGDSAMYLCASSPRQFFGPGTRLTVL.